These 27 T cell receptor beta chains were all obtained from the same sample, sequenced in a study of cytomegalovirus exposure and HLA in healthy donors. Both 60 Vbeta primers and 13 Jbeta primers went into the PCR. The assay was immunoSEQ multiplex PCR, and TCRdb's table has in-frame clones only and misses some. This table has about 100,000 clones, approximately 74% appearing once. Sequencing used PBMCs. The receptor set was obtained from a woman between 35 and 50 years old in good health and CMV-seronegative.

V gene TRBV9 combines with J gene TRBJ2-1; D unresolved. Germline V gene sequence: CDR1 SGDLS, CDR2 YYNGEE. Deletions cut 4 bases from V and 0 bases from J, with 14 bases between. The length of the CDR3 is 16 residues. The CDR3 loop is CASSPSPSSSYNEQFF. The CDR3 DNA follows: TGTGCCAGCAGCCCAAGCCCCTCAAGCTCCTACAATGAGCAGTTCTTC.

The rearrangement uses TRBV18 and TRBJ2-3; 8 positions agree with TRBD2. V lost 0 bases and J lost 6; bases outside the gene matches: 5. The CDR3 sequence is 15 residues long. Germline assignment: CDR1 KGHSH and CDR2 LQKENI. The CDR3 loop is CASSPPGLALDTQYF. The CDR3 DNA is TGTGCCAGCTCACCACCTGGACTAGCCCTTGATACGCAGTATTTT.

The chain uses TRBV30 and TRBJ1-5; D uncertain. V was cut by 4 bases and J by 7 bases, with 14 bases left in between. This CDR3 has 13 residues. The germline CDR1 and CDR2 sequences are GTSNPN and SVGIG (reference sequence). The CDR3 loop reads CAWTGPPGQPQHF. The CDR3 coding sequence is TGTGCCTGGACAGGCCCCCCGGGGCAGCCCCAGCATTTT. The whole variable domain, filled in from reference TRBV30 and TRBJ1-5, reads SQTIHQWPATLVQPVGSPLSLECTVEGTSNPNLYWYRQAAGRGLQLLFYSVGIGQISSEVPQNLSASRPQDRQFILSSKKLLLSDSGFYLCAWTGPPGQPQHFGDGTRLSIL.

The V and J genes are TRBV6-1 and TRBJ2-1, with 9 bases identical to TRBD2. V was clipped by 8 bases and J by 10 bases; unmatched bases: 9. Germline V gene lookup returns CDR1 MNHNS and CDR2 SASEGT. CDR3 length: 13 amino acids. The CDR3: CASGTSSNPEQFF. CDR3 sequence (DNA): TGTGCCAGCGGGACTAGCTCGAATCCCGAGCAGTTCTTC.

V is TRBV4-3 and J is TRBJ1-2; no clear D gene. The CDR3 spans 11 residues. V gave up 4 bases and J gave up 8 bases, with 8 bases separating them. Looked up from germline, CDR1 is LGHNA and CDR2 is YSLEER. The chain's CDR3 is CASSPGYGYTF. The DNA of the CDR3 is TGCGCCAGCAGCCCAGGCTACGGCTACACCTTC.

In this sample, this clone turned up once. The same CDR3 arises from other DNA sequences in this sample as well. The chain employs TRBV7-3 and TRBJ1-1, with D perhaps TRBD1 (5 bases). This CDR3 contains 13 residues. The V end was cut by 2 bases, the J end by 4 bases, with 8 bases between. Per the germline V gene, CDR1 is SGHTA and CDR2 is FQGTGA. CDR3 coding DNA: TGTGCCAGCAGCTTAGTCCAGGGCACTGAAGCTTTCTTT. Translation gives CASSLVQGTEAFF.

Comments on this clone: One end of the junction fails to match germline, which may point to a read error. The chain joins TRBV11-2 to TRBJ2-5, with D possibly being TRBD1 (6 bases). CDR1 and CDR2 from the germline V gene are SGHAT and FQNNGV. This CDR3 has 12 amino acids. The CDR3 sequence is CASSLNADSPHF. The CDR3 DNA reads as TGTGCCAGCAGCTTAAATGCGGACAGCCCTCACTTC.

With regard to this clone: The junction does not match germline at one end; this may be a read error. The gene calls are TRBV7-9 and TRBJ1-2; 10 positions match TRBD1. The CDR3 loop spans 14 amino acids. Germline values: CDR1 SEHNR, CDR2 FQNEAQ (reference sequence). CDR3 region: CSSSTDRGDYGYTF. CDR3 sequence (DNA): TGTTCCAGCAGCACGGACAGGGGGGACTATGGCTACACCTTC. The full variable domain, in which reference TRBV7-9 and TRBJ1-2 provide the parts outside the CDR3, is DTGVSQNPRHKITKRGQNVTFRCDPISEHNRLYWYRQTLGQGPEFLTYFQNEAQLEKSRLLSDRFSAERPKGSFSTLEIQRTEQGDSAMYLCSSSTDRGDYGYTFGSGTRLTVV.

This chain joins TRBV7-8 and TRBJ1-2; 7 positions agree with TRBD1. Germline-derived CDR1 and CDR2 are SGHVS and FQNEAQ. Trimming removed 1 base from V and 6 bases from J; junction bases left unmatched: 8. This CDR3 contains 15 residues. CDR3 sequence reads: CASSLERTGFHGYTF. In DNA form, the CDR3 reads TGTGCCAGCAGCTTAGAAAGGACAGGCTTCCATGGCTACACCTTC.

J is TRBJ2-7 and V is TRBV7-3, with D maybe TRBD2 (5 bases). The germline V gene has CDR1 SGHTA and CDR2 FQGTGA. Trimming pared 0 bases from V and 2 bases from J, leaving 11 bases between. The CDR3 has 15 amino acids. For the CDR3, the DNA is TGTGCCAGCAGCTTAACGCGGGTCCCCACCTACGAGCAGTACTTC. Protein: CASSLTRVPTYEQYF. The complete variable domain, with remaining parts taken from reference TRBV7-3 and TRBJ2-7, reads GAGVSQTPSNKVTEKGKYVELRCDPISGHTALYWYRQSLGQGPEFLIYFQGTGAADDSGLPNDRFFAVRPEGSVSTLKIQRTERGDSAVYLCASSLTRVPTYEQYFGPGTRLTVT.

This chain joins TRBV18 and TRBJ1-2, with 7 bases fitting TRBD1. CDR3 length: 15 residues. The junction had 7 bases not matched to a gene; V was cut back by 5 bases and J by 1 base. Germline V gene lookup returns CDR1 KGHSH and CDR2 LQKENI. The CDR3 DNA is TGTGCCAGCTCATCCGGGACAGAGATTAACTATGGCTACACCTTC. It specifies CASSSGTEINYGYTF.

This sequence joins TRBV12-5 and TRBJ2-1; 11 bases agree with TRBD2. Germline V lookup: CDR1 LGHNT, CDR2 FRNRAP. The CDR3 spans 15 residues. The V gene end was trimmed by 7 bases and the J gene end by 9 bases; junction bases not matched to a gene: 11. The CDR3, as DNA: TGTGCTAGTGCCCAGATAGCGGGGGGGCCTATTGAGCAGTTCTTC. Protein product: CASAQIAGGPIEQFF.

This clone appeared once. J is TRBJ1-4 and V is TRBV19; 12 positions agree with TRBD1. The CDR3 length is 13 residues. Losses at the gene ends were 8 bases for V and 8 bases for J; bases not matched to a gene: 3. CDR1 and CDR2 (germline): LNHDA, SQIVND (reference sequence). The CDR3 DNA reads TGTGCCAGTCGGGACAGGGGGCAGGAAAAACTGTTTTTT. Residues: CASRDRGQEKLFF.

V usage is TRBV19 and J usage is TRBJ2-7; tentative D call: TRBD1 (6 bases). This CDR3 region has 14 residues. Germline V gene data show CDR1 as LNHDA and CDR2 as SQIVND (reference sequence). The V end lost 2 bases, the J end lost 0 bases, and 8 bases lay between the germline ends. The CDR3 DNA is TGTGCCAGTAGTATAACAGGGACCTCCTACGAGCAGTACTTC. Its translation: CASSITGTSYEQYF.

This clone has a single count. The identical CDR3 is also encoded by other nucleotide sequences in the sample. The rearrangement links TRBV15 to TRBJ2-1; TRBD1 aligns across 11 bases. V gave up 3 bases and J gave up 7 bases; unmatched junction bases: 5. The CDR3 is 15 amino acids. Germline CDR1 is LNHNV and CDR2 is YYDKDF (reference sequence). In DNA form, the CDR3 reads TGTGCCACCAGCAGTCGGGGACAGGGGGGGAATGAGCAGTTCTTC. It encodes CATSSRGQGGNEQFF.

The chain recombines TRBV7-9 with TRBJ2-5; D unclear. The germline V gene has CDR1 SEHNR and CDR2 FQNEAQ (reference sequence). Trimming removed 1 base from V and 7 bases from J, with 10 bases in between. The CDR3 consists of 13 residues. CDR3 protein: CASSLDGTGTQYF. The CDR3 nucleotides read TGTGCCAGCAGCTTAGACGGTACTGGGACCCAGTACTTC.

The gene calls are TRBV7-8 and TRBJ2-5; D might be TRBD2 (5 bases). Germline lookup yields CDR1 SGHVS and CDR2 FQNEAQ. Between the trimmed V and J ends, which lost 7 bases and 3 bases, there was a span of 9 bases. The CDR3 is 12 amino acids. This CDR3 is CASKLDEETQYF. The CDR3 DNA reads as TGTGCCAGCAAACTAGATGAAGAGACCCAGTACTTC.

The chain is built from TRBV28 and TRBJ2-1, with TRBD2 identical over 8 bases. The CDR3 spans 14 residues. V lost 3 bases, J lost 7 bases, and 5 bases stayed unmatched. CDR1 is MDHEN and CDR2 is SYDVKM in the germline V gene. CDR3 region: CASSLGLEPNEQFF. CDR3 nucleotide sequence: TGTGCCAGCAGTTTGGGACTAGAACCTAATGAGCAGTTCTTC.

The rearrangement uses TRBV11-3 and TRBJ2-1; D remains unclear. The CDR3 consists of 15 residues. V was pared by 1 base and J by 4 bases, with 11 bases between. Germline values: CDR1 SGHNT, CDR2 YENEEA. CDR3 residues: CASSLAYPGYNEQFF. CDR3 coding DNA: TGTGCCAGCAGCTTAGCGTACCCAGGTTACAATGAGCAGTTCTTC. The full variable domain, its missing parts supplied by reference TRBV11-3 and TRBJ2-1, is EAGVVQSPRYKIIEKKQPVAFWCNPISGHNTLYWYLQNLGQGPELLIRYENEEAVDDSQLPKDRFSAERLKGVDSTLKIQPAELGDSAVYLCASSLAYPGYNEQFFGPGTRLTVL.

The CDR3: CASSEIQGYQPQHF. CDR3 bases: TGTGCCAGCAGTGAGATACAGGGGTATCAGCCCCAGCATTTT. The rearrangement joins TRBV2 to TRBJ1-5; TRBD1 agrees at 7 bases. This CDR3 contains 14 residues. Trimming at V came to 3 bases and at J to 5 bases, leaving 4 bases not matched to a gene. Germline V gene sequence: CDR1 SNHLY, CDR2 FYNNEI.

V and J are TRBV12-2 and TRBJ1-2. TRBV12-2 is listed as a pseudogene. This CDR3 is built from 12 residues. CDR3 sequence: CASRPTGDGYTF. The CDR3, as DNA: TGTGCAAGTCGCCCGACGGGGGATGGCTACACCTTC.

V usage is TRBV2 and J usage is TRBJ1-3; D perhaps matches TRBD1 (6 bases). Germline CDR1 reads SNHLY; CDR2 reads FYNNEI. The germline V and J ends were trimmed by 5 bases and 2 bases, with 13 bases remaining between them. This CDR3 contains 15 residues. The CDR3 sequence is CASSPEAGAGNTIYF. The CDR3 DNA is TGTGCCAGCAGTCCCGAGGCAGGGGCTGGAAACACCATATATTTT.

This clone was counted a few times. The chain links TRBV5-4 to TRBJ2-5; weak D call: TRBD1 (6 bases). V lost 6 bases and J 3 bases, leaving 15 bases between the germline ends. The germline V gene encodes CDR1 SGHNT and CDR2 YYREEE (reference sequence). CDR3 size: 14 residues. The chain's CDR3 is CASTRWTAEETQYF. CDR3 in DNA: TGTGCCAGCACCCGGTGGACAGCCGAAGAGACCCAGTACTTC.

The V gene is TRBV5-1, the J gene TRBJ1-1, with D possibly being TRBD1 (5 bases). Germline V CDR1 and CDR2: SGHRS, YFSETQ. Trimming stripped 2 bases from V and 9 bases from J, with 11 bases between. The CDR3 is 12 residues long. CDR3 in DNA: TGCGCCAGCAGCTTTACAGGACCACAAGCTTTCTTT. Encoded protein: CASSFTGPQAFF.

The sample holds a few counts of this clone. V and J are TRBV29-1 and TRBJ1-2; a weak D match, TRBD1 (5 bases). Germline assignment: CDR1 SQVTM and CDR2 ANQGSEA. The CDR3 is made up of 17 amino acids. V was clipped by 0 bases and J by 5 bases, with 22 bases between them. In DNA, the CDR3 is TGCAGCGTTGAAGAGCCCCCGGGACTCCAAGACCCTTATGGCTACACCTTC. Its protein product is CSVEEPPGLQDPYGYTF.

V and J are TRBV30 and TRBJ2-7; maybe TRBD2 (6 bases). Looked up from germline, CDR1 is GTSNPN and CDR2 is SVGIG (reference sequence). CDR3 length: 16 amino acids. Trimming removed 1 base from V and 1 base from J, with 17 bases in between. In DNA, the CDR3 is TGTGCCTGGAGTGCATGGTCCGGGGGTCGGTCCTACGAGCAGTACTTC. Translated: CAWSAWSGGRSYEQYF.

The CDR3 sequence is CASSPQGSGEKLFF. The CDR3 nucleotides read TGTGCCAGCTCACCACAGGGGTCTGGAGAAAAACTGTTTTTT. The chain recombines TRBV18 with TRBJ1-4; D is perhaps TRBD1 (5 bases). Germline V gene data show CDR1 as KGHSH and CDR2 as LQKENI. The CDR3 has 14 residues. V was trimmed by 1 base and J by 8 bases, leaving 11 bases between them. The full variable domain, its missing parts supplied by reference TRBV18 and TRBJ1-4, is NAGVMQNPRHLVRRRGQEARLRCSPMKGHSHVYWYRQLPEEGLKFMVYLQKENIIDESGMPKERFSAEFPKEGPSILRIQQVVRGDSAAYFCASSPQGSGEKLFFGSGTQLSVL.